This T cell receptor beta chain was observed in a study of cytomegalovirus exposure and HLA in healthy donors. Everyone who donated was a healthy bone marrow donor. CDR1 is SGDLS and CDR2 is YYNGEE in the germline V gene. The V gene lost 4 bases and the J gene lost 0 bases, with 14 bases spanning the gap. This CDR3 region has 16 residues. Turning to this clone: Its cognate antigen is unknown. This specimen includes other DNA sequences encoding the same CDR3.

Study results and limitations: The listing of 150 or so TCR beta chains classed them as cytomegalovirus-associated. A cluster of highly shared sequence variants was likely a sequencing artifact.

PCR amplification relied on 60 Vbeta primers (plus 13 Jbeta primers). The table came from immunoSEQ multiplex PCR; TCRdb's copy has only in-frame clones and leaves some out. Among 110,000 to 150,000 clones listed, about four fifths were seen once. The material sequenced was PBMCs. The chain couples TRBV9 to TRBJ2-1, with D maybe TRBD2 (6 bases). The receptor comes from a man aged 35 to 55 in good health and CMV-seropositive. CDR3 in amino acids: CASSPRGRSSYNEQFF. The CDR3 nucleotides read TGTGCCAGCAGCCCGCGGGGACGGAGCTCCTACAATGAGCAGTTCTTC.